This T cell receptor beta chain was recorded in a study of radiotherapy plus CTLA-4 blockade in lung cancer listed by TCRdb under 2018. About the study as a whole: Objective responses occurred in more than 15% of enrolled patients, and around 29% achieved disease control. What the authors observed across the whole study: Early dynamic changes in blood T cell clones, together with increased serum interferon-beta after radiation, were reported as the strongest predictors of response. After treatment with radiotherapy and ipilimumab, TCR clones that came from tumors expanded in the peripheral blood.

The count of this clone is one. Its antigen specificity is not known. Qualities for individual bases were not recorded, and no much larger clone is one base off. The study tested focal radiation therapy combined with CTLA-4 blockade (ipilimumab) in patients with chemo-refractory metastatic non-small-cell lung cancer. From its cysteine to its phenylalanine, the CDR3 spans 14 amino acids. The DNA shown is the 42-base CDR3, in frame from base 1. Relative to germline, V is 5 bases shorter and J is 8 bases shorter, with 15 bases between their ends. For CDR1 and CDR2, the germline V gene lists KGHSH and LQKENI. Library preparation employed the immunoSEQ multiplex PCR assay. The source is immuneACCESS, and TCRdb retained only in-frame sequences with V and J called. Part of the clones is not carried over; for the studies checked, unresolved V genes explain less than half of this, and the remainder is unexplained. The sample profile shows about 100,000 clones; 80% to 90% of them were found once. Together, the top ten hold around 0.8% of the sample.

This sequence originates from a human donor with non-small cell lung cancer who had stable disease on radiotherapy plus ipilimumab. The chain joins TRBV18 to TRBJ1-4, with no D gene named confidently. The starting material was peripheral blood, obtained from a patient treated with radiotherapy plus ipilimumab. The encoded CDR3 is CASSGPASREKLFF. The DNA reads as follows: TGTGCCAGCTCAGGGCCGGCGAGTCGGGAAAAACTGTTTTTT.